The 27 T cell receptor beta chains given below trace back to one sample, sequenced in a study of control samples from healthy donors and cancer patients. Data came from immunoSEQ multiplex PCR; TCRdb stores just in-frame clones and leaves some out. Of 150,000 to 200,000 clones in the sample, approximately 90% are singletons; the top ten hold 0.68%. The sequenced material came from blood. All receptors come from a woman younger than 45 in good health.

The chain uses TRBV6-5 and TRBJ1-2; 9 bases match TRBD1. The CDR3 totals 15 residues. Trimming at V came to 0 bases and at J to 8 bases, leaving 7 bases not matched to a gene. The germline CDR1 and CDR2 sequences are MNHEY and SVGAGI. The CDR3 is CASSYSGGTGSGYTF. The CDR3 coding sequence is TGTGCCAGCAGTTACTCGGGAGGGACAGGGAGCGGCTACACCTTC.

The CDR3: CASSSRQGGSPLHF. CDR3 in DNA: TGTGCCAGCAGTTCTCGACAGGGTGGCTCACCCCTCCACTTT. The gene calls are TRBV28 and TRBJ1-6, with TRBD1 matching 7 bases. This CDR3 region has 14 residues. Germline loops: CDR1 MDHEN, CDR2 SYDVKM. V gave up 4 bases and J gave up 10 bases; unmatched junction bases: 7.

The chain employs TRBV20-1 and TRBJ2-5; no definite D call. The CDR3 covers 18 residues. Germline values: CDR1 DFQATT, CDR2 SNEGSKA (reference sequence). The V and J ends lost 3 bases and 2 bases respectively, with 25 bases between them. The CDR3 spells CSASCDWPGPSPQETQYF. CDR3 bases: TGCAGTGCTAGTTGTGACTGGCCGGGCCCCTCCCCACAAGAGACCCAGTACTTC.

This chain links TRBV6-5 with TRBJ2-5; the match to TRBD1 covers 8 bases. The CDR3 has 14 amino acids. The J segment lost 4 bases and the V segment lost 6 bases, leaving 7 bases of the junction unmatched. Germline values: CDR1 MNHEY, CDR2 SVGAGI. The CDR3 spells CASSFRGRVETQYF. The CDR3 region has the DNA TGTGCCAGCAGCTTCAGGGGGCGTGTAGAGACCCAGTACTTC.

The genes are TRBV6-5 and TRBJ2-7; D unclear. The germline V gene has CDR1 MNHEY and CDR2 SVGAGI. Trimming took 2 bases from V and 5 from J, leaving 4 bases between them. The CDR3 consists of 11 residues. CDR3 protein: CASSYLDEQYF. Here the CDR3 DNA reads TGTGCCAGCAGTTACCTCGACGAGCAGTACTTC.

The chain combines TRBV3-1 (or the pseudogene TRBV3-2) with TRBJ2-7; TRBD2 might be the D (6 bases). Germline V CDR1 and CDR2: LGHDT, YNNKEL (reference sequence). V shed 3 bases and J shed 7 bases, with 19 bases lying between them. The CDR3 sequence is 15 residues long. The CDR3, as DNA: TGTGCCAGCAGCCATGGGCGGGGTGGGCTAGGGGAGCAGTACTTC. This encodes CASSHGRGGLGEQYF.

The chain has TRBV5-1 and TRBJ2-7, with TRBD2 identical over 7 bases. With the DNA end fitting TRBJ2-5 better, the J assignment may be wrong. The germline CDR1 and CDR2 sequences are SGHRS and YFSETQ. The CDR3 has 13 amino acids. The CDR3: CASSSGLEETQYF. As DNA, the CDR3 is TGCGCCAGCAGCTCCGGACTAGAAGAGACCCAGTACTTC.

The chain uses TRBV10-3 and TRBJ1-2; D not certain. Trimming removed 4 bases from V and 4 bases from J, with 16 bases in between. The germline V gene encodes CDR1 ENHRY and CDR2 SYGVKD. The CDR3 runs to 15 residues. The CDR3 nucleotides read TGTGCCATCAGTGCCAGTGGGTTCGGCGGCTATGGCTACACCTTC. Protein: CAISASGFGGYGYTF.

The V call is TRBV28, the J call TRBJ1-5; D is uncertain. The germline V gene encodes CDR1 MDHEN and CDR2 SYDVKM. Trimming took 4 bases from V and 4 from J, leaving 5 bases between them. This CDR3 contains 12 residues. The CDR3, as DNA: TGTGCCAGCAGTTACGGTAATCAGCCCCAGCATTTT. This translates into CASSYGNQPQHF.

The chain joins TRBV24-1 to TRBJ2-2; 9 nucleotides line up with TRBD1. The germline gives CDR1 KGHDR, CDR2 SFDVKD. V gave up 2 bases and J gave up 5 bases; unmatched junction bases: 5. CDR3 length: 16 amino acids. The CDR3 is CATSDWDRAPTGELFF. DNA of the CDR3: TGTGCCACCAGTGATTGGGACAGGGCACCGACCGGGGAGCTGTTTTTT.

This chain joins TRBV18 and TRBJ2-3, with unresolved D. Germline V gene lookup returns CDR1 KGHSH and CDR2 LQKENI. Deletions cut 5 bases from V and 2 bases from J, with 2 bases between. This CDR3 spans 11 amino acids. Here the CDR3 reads CASSTTDTQYF. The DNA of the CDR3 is TGTGCCAGCTCAACCACAGATACGCAGTATTTT.

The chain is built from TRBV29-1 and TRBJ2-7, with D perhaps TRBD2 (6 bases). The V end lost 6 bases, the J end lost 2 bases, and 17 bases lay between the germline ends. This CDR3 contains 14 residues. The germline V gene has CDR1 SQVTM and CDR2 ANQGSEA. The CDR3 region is CSVRRGTEAYEQYF. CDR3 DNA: TGCAGCGTCCGTCGCGGGACTGAAGCCTACGAGCAGTACTTC.

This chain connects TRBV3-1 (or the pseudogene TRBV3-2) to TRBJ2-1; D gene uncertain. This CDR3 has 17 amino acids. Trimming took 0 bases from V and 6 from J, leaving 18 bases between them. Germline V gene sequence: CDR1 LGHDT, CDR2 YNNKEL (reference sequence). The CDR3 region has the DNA TGTGCCAGCAGCCAAGATCCAAACCAAAACCGTGGCAATGAGCAGTTCTTC. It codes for CASSQDPNQNRGNEQFF.

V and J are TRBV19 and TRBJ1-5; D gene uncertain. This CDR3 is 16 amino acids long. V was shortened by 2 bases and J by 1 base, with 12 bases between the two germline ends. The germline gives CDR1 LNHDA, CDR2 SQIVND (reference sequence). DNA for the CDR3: TGTGCCAGTAGTATAAGGAGGGCGCCAAGCAATCAGCCCCAGCATTTT. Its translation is CASSIRRAPSNQPQHF.

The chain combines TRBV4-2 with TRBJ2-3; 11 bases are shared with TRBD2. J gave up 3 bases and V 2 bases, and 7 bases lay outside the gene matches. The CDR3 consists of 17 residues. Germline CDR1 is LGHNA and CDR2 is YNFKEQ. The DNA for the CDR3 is TGTGCCAGCAGCCAACAGATAGCGGGAGGGCCAACAGATACGCAGTATTTT. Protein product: CASSQQIAGGPTDTQYF.

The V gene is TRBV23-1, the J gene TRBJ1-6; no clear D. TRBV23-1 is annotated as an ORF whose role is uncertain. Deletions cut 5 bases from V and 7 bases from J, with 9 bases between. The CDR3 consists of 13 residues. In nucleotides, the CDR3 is TGCGCCAGCAGTGACCAGCAAAATTCACCCCTCCACTTT. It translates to CASSDQQNSPLHF.

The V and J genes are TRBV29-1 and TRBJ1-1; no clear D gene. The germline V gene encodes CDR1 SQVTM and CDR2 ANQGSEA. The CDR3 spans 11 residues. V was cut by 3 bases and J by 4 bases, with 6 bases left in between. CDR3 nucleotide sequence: TGCAGCGTTGAGCTAACCACTGAAGCTTTCTTT. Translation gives CSVELTTEAFF.

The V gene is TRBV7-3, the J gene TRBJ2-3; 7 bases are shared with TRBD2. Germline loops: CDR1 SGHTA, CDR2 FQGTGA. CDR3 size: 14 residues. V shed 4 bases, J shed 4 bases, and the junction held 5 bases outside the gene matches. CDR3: CASSSTSYPDTQYF. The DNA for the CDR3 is TGTGCCAGCAGCTCGACTAGCTACCCAGATACGCAGTATTTT. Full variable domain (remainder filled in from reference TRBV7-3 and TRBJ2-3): GAGVSQTPSNKVTEKGKYVELRCDPISGHTALYWYRQSLGQGPEFLIYFQGTGAADDSGLPNDRFFAVRPEGSVSTLKIQRTERGDSAVYLCASSSTSYPDTQYFGPGTRLTVL.

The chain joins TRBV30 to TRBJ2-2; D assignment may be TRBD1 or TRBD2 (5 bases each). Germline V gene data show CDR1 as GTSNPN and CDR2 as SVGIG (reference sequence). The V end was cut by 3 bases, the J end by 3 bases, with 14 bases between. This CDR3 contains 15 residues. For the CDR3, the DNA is TGTGCCTGGAGCGTGGGGACGGTAGACACCGGGGAGCTGTTTTTT. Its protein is CAWSVGTVDTGELFF.

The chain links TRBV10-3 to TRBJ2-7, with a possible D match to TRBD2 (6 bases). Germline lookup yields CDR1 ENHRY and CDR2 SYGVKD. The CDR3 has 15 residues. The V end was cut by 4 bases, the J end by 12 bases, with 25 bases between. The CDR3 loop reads CAISGRAEGTRGRYF. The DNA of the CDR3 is TGTGCCATCAGTGGAAGGGCGGAGGGGACCCGAGGTCGGTACTTC.

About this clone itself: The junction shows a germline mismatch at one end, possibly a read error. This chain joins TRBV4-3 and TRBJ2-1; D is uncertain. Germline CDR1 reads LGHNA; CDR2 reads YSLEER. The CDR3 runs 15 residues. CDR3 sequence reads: CAGSQDRGSYNEQFF. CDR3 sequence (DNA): TGCGCCGGCAGCCAAGATCGAGGTAGTTACAATGAGCAGTTCTTC.

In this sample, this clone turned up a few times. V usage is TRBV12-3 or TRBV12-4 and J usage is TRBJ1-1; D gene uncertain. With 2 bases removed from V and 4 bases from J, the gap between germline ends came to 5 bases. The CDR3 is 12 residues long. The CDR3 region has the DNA TGTGCCAGCAGTTTACAACCCACTGAAGCTTTCTTT. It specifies CASSLQPTEAFF.

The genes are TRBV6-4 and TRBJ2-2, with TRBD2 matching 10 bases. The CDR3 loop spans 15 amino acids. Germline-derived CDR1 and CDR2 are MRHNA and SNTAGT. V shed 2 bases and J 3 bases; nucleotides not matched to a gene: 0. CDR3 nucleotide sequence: TGTGCCAGCAGTGACGGGACTAGCGACACCGGGGAGCTGTTTTTT. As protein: CASSDGTSDTGELFF.

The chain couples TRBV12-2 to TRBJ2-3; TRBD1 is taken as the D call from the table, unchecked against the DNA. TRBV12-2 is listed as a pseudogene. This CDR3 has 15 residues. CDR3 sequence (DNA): TGTGCAAGTCGCGTCGACAGGGCCCGCACAGATACGCAGTATTTT. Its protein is CASRVDRARTDTQYF.

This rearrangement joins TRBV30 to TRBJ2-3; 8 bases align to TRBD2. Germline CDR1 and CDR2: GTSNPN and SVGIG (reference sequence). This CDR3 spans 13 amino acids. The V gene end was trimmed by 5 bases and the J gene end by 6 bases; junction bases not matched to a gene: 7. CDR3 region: CAWGLTGGDTQYF. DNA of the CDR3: TGTGCCTGGGGACTTACGGGAGGGGATACGCAGTATTTT.

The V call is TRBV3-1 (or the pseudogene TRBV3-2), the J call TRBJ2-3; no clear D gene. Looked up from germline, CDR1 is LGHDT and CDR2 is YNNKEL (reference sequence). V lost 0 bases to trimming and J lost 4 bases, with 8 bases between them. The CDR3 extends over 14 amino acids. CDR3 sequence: CASSQDLIADTQYF. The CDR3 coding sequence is TGTGCCAGCAGCCAAGATCTTATCGCAGATACGCAGTATTTT.

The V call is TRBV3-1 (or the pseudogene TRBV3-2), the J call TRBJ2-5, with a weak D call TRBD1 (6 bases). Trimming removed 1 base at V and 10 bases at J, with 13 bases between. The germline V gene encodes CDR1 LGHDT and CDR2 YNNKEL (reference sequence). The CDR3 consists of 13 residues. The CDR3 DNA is TGTGCCAGCAGCCAAGGACAGGCCACCTTCCAGTACTTC. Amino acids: CASSQGQATFQYF.